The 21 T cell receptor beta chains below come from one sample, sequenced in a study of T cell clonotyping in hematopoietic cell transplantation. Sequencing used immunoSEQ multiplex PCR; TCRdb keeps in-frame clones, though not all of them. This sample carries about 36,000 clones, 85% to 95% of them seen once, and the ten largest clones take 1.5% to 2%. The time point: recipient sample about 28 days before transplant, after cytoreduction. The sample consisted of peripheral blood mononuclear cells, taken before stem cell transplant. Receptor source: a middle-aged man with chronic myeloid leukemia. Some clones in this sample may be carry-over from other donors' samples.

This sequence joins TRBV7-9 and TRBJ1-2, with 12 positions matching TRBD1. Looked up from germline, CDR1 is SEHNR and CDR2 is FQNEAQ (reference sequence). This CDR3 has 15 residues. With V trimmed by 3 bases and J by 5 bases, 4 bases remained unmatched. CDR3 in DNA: TGTGCCAGCAGCTTGGGACAGGGGGCTGCTTATGGCTACACCTTC. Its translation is CASSLGQGAAYGYTF. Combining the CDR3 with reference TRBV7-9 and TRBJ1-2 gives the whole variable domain DTGVSQNPRHKITKRGQNVTFRCDPISEHNRLYWYRQTLGQGPEFLTYFQNEAQLEKSRLLSDRFSAERPKGSFSTLEIQRTEQGDSAMYLCASSLGQGAAYGYTFGSGTRLTVV.

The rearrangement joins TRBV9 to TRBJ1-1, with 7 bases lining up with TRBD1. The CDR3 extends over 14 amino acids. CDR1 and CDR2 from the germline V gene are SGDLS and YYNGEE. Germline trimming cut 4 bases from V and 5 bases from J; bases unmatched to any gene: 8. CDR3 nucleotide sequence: TGTGCCAGCAGCCGGACAGGAACTCATACTGAAGCTTTCTTT. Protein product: CASSRTGTHTEAFF.

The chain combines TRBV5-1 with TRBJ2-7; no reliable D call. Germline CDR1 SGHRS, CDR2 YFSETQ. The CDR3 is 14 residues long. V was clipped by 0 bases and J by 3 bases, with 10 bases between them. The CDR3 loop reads CASSLDPRSYEQYF. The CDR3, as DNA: TGCGCCAGCAGCTTGGATCCCCGGAGCTACGAGCAGTACTTC.

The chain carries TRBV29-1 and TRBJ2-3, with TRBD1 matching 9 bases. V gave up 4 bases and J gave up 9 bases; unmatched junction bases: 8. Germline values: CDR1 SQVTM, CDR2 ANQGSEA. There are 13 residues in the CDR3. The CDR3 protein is CSVGGTGSFTQYF. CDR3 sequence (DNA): TGCAGCGTTGGGGGGACAGGGTCTTTCACGCAGTATTTT.

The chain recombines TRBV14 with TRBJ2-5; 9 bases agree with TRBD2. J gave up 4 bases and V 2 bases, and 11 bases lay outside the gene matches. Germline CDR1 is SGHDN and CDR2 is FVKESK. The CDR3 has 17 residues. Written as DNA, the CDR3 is TGTGCCAGCAGCCAAAGGCTAGCGGGGTCCCCGGGAGAGACCCAGTACTTC. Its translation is CASSQRLAGSPGETQYF. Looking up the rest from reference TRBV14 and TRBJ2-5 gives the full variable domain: EAGVTQFPSHSVIEKGQTVTLRCDPISGHDNLYWYRRVMGKEIKFLLHFVKESKQDESGMPNNRFLAERTGGTYSTLKVQPAELEDSGVYFCASSQRLAGSPGETQYFGPGTRLLVL.

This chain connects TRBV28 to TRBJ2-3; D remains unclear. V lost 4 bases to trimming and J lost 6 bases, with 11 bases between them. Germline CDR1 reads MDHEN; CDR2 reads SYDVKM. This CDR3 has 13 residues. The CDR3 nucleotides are TGTGCCAGCAGTTCCCCTTTCGTGGATACGCAGTATTTT. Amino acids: CASSSPFVDTQYF.

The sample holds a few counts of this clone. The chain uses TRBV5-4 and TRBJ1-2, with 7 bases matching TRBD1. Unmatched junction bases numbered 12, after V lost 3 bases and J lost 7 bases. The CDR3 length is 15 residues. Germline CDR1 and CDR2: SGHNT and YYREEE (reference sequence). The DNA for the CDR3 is TGTGCCAGCAGCTACGGACAGGCAGTCGGGGGTGGCTACACCTTC. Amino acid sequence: CASSYGQAVGGGYTF.

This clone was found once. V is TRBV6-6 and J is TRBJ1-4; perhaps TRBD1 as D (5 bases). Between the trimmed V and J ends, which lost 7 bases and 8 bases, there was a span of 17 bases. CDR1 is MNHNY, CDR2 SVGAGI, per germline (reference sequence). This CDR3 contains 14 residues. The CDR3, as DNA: TGTGCCAGCACCACCTTCCCCCAGGGAGAAAAACTGTTTTTT. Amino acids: CASTTFPQGEKLFF.

CDR3 DNA sequence: TGTGCCAGCAGTCCACAGGGGGCGCCGGCTCCGACCCAGCATTTT. It encodes CASSPQGAPAPTQHF. V and J are TRBV28 and TRBJ1-5; 9 bases are shared with TRBD1. The CDR3 runs 15 residues. Unmatched junction bases numbered 13, after V lost 5 bases and J lost 11 bases. In germline, CDR1 is MDHEN, CDR2 SYDVKM.

The CDR3 DNA reads TGTGCCAGCAGCCCCGGGACAGGGGTTGGCTACACCTTC. As protein: CASSPGTGVGYTF. The rearrangement uses TRBV7-3 and TRBJ1-2, with 10 bases fitting TRBD1. The CDR3 runs to 13 residues. Germline CDR1 reads SGHTA; CDR2 reads FQGTGA. V gave up 5 bases and J gave up 7 bases; unmatched junction bases: 4. Filled out from reference TRBV7-3 and TRBJ1-2, the complete variable domain reads GAGVSQTPSNKVTEKGKYVELRCDPISGHTALYWYRQSLGQGPEFLIYFQGTGAADDSGLPNDRFFAVRPEGSVSTLKIQRTERGDSAVYLCASSPGTGVGYTFGSGTRLTVV.

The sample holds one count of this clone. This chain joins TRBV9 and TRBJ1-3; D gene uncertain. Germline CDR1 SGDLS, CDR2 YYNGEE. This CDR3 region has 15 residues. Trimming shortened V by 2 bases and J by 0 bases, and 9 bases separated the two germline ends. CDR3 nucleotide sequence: TGTGCCAGCAGCGTGTTCCCGAGCTCTGGAAACACCATATATTTT. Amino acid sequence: CASSVFPSSGNTIYF.

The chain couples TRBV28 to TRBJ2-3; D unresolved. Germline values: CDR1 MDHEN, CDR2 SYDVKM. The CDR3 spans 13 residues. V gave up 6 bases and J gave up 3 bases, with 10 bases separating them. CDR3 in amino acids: CASRNRATDTQYF. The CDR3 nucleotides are TGTGCCAGCAGGAACAGAGCTACAGATACGCAGTATTTT.

The CDR3 nucleotides read TGTGCCAGCAGTTTGGGGACAGACTATGGCTACACCTTC. Translating it yields CASSLGTDYGYTF. The chain joins TRBV6-1 to TRBJ1-2, with 7 bases that match TRBD1. With V trimmed by 5 bases and J by 3 bases, 3 bases remained unmatched. Germline V gene lookup returns CDR1 MNHNS and CDR2 SASEGT. This CDR3 contains 13 residues.

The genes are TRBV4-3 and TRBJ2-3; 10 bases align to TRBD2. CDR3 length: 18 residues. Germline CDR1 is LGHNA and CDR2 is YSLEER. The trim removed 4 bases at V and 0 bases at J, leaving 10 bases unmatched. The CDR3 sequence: CASSPFFQTSGSTDTQYF. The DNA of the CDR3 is TGCGCCAGCAGCCCTTTTTTCCAGACTAGCGGGAGCACAGATACGCAGTATTTT.

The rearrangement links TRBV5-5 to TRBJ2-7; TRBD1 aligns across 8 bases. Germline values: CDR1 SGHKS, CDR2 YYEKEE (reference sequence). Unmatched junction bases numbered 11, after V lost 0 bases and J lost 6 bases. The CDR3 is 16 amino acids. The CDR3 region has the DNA TGTGCCAGCAGCTTGGCCCGGCAGGGGGCGCGTATCGAGCAGTACTTC. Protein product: CASSLARQGARIEQYF.

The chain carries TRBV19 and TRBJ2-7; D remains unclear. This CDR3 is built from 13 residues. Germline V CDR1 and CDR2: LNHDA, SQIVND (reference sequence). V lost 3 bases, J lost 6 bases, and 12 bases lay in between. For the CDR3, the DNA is TGTGCCAGTAGTATCGGGCGAGGTAGCGAGCAGTACTTC. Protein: CASSIGRGSEQYF.

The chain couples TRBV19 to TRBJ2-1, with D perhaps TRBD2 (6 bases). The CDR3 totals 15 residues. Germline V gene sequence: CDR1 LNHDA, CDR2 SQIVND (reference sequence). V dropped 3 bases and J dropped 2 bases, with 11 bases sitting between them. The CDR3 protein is CASSIQAGPYNEQFF. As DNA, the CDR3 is TGTGCCAGTAGTATCCAAGCGGGCCCCTACAATGAGCAGTTCTTC.

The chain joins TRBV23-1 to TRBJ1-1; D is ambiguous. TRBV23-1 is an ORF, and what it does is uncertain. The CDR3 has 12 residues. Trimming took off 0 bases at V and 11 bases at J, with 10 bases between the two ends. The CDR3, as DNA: TGCGCCAGCAGTCAATCGCGGGGTGAGGCTTTCTTT. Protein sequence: CASSQSRGEAFF.

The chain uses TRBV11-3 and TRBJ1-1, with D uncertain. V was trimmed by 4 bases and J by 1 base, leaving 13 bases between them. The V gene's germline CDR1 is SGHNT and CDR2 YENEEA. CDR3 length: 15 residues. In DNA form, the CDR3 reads TGTGCCAGCAGCTCGGGGTCGAGAGAGAACACTGAAGCTTTCTTT. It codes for CASSSGSRENTEAFF.

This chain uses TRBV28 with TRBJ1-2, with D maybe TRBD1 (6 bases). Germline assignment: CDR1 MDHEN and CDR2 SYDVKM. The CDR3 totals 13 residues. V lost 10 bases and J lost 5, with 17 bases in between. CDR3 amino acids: CATHREGVYGYTF. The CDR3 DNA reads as TGTGCCACCCATCGCGAGGGGGTATATGGCTACACCTTC.

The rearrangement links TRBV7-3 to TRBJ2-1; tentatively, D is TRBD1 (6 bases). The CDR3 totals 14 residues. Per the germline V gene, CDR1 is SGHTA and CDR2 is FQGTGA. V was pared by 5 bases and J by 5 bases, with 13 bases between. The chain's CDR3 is CASSIGQTNNEQFF. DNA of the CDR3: TGTGCCAGCAGCATAGGACAGACTAACAATGAGCAGTTCTTC.